Below are 23 T cell receptor beta chains sequenced from a single sample in a study of cytomegalovirus exposure and HLA in healthy donors. Primers: 60 Vbeta forward and 13 Jbeta reverse. The method was immunoSEQ multiplex PCR; TCRdb's version includes in-frame clones alone and lacks a portion of them. The sample has about 140,000 clones; more than 75% are singletons. The material sequenced was PBMCs. All receptors derive from a man between 40 and 49 years old in good health and CMV-seronegative.

With respect to this clone: A junction boundary mismatches the germline segment, possibly from a read error. This sequence joins TRBV5-6 and TRBJ2-2; possibly TRBD2 for D (6 bases). CDR3 length: 15 residues. Germline V gene data show CDR1 as SGHDT and CDR2 as YYEEEE. CDR3 in DNA: TGTGCCAGCAGCTTGGCGGGGGAACCCACCGAGGAGCTGTTTTTT. Protein sequence: CASSLAGEPTEELFF.

This clone was seen only a few times. The chain uses TRBV27 and TRBJ2-1; TRBD1 agrees at 9 bases. The CDR3 loop spans 16 amino acids. Per germline, CDR1 MNHEY and CDR2 SMNVEV (reference sequence). The J segment lost 2 bases and the V segment lost 5 bases, leaving 7 bases of the junction unmatched. CDR3: CASSPRGQGTYNEQFF. CDR3 DNA: TGTGCCAGCAGTCCACGGGGACAGGGCACCTACAATGAGCAGTTCTTC.

This clone turned up a few times. This chain connects TRBV5-1 to TRBJ1-3; D possibly corresponds to TRBD1 (5 bases). Germline V gives CDR1 SGHRS, CDR2 YFSETQ. This CDR3 is built from 15 residues. Trimming removed 3 bases from V and 0 bases from J, with 10 bases in between. CDR3 residues: CASSSPDSSGNTIYF. The CDR3 nucleotides read TGCGCCAGCAGCTCACCCGACAGCTCTGGAAACACCATATATTTT.

The chain couples TRBV11-2 to TRBJ2-6; 11 nucleotides match TRBD1. The germline V gene encodes CDR1 SGHAT and CDR2 FQNNGV. With 0 bases clipped from V and 2 bases from J, the junction kept 6 bases outside the gene matches. The CDR3 covers 19 residues. The DNA for the CDR3 is TGTGCCAGCAGCTTAGATTATTGGACAGGGGGCGCTGGGGCCAACGTCCTGACTTTC. It codes for CASSLDYWTGGAGANVLTF.

The chain has TRBV7-9 and TRBJ1-1; D perhaps matches TRBD1 (5 bases). The CDR3 contains 12 residues. The V end lost 6 bases, the J end lost 3 bases, and 8 bases lay between the germline ends. Germline loops: CDR1 SEHNR, CDR2 FQNEAQ (reference sequence). The DNA of the CDR3 is TGTGCCAGCAGGTCAGGGTACACTGAAGCTTTCTTT. It codes for CASRSGYTEAFF.

The chain employs TRBV19 and TRBJ1-6, with D possibly TRBD1 on 5 matching bases. CDR3 length: 16 residues. The ends were cut back, 3 bases at V and 11 bases at J, with 20 bases in the middle. Germline-derived CDR1 and CDR2 are LNHDA and SQIVND (reference sequence). The CDR3 loop is CASSMDPAGVGPPLHF. For the CDR3, the DNA is TGTGCCAGTAGTATGGACCCGGCGGGGGTTGGGCCACCCCTCCACTTT.

This clone was observed once. The gene calls are TRBV5-6 and TRBJ2-7; D is unclear. The CDR3 extends over 12 amino acids. V dropped 7 bases and J dropped 3 bases, with 11 bases sitting between them. CDR1 and CDR2 from the germline V gene are SGHDT and YYEEEE. CDR3 nucleotide sequence: TGTGCCAGCGGGCCGTCTTACTACGAGCAGTACTTC. This gives the protein CASGPSYYEQYF.

The rearrangement joins TRBV5-1 to TRBJ2-7; D perhaps matches TRBD2 (6 bases). CDR3 length equals 13 residues. Trimming took off 4 bases at V and 2 bases at J, with 10 bases between the two ends. Germline values: CDR1 SGHRS, CDR2 YFSETQ. The DNA of the CDR3 is TGCGCCAGCAGCGAGCGGGTGACCTACGAGCAGTACTTC. Translated: CASSERVTYEQYF.

V usage is TRBV28 and J usage is TRBJ2-7, with D tentatively TRBD1 (7 bases). V lost 5 bases, J lost 1 base, and 15 bases lay in between. The CDR3 spans 15 residues. Germline values: CDR1 MDHEN, CDR2 SYDVKM. For the CDR3, the DNA is TGTGCCAGCAGTCCGGAGGCGGGACAGTCCTACGAGCAGTACTTC. Translated, it gives CASSPEAGQSYEQYF.

This clone is a singleton in its sample. The chain joins TRBV6-5 to TRBJ1-1, with D perhaps TRBD1 (5 bases). The CDR3 has 13 residues. The germline V gene encodes CDR1 MNHEY and CDR2 SVGAGI. Trimming pared 8 bases from V and 0 bases from J, leaving 10 bases between. The CDR3 region is CASGGGMNTEAFF. In nucleotides, the CDR3 is TGTGCCAGCGGGGGGGGAATGAACACTGAAGCTTTCTTT.

CDR3 amino acids: CASSPLWTSGSKGDEQFF. CDR3 nucleotides: TGTGCCAGCAGCCCCTTATGGACTAGCGGGAGCAAGGGGGATGAGCAGTTCTTC. The chain joins TRBV11-2 to TRBJ2-1; 13 nucleotides line up with TRBD2. Germline-derived CDR1 and CDR2 are SGHAT and FQNNGV. The CDR3 covers 18 residues. V shed 5 bases, J shed 8 bases, and the junction held 15 bases outside the gene matches.

The chain is built from TRBV7-9 and TRBJ2-7; a weak D match, TRBD1 (5 bases). The germline CDR1 and CDR2 sequences are SEHNR and FQNEAQ (reference sequence). The CDR3 totals 13 residues. Trimming took off 1 base at V and 5 bases at J, with 9 bases between the two ends. The CDR3 DNA is TGTGCCAGCAGCTTAGGGGCAGGGAACGAGCAGTACTTC. Its protein product is CASSLGAGNEQYF.

The chain joins TRBV19 to TRBJ2-1, with D possibly matching TRBD1 (6 bases). The CDR3 contains 16 residues. The germline gives CDR1 LNHDA, CDR2 SQIVND (reference sequence). V dropped 5 bases and J dropped 8 bases, with 22 bases sitting between them. In nucleotides, the CDR3 is TGTGCCAGTAGTGCTTCTCCGGGACACAAGAGGGATGAGCAGTTCTTC. Translated: CASSASPGHKRDEQFF.

This sequence joins TRBV11-2 and TRBJ2-1; 12 bases line up with TRBD2. The CDR3 length is 15 residues. V dropped 1 base and J dropped 8; count of bases not matched to a gene: 3. Germline V gene lookup returns CDR1 SGHAT and CDR2 FQNNGV. CDR3: CASSLASGRVYEQFF. The CDR3 bases are TGTGCCAGCAGCTTAGCTAGCGGGAGGGTCTATGAGCAGTTCTTC.

The chain has TRBV2 and TRBJ2-5, with 12 bases that match TRBD2. With 7 bases clipped from V and 2 bases from J, the junction kept 2 bases outside the gene matches. Germline values: CDR1 SNHLY, CDR2 FYNNEI. This CDR3 region has 14 residues. The CDR3, as DNA: TGTGCCAGCATCGGACTAGCGGGGCAAGAGACCCAGTACTTC. The encoded protein is CASIGLAGQETQYF.

This clone showed up just a few times. The chain employs TRBV4-1 and TRBJ1-5; D might be TRBD1 (6 bases). V was trimmed by 4 bases and J by 0 bases, leaving 13 bases between them. Germline V gives CDR1 MGHRA, CDR2 YSYEKL. The CDR3 loop spans 16 amino acids. CDR3 in amino acids: CASSRQDSHSNQPQHF. DNA of the CDR3: TGCGCCAGCAGCCGGCAGGACAGCCATAGCAATCAGCCCCAGCATTTT.

This rearrangement joins TRBV15 to TRBJ2-5, with 9 bases aligning to TRBD1. The J call could be wrong; TRBJ2-7 is a better fit for the DNA end. Germline values: CDR1 LNHNV, CDR2 YYDKDF (reference sequence). This CDR3 comprises 17 residues. The CDR3 sequence: CATSRDGGTGSLYEQYF. CDR3 sequence (DNA): TGTGCCACCAGCAGAGATGGGGGGACAGGGTCCCTTTACGAGCAGTACTTC.

Concerning this clone itself: Different DNA sequences within this sample yield the same CDR3. This chain links TRBV5-4 with TRBJ2-1, with D tentatively TRBD1 (7 bases). The length of the CDR3 is 15 residues. V was pared by 0 bases and J by 3 bases, with 10 bases between. Looked up from germline, CDR1 is SGHNT and CDR2 is YYREEE (reference sequence). CDR3 sequence (DNA): TGTGCCAGCAGCTTGGGACAGGGAGGCTACAATGAGCAGTTCTTC. Translated, it gives CASSLGQGGYNEQFF.

V usage is TRBV30 and J usage is TRBJ1-1, with 7 bases fitting TRBD1. The CDR3 totals 15 residues. V lost 0 bases, J lost 1 base, and 5 bases stayed unmatched. The germline V gene encodes CDR1 GTSNPN and CDR2 SVGIG (reference sequence). In nucleotides, the CDR3 is TGTGCCTGGAGTGTACGGACAGGCAAGAACACTGAAGCTTTCTTT. It specifies CAWSVRTGKNTEAFF.

This clone was seen a few times. The chain joins TRBV19 to TRBJ1-1; maybe TRBD1 (5 bases). V lost 1 base and J 1 base, leaving 10 bases between the germline ends. Germline V gene data show CDR1 as LNHDA and CDR2 as SQIVND (reference sequence). The CDR3 covers 15 residues. The CDR3: CASSIGGGRNTEAFF. DNA of the CDR3: TGTGCCAGTAGTATAGGGGGGGGACGGAACACTGAAGCTTTCTTT. Looking up the rest from reference TRBV19 and TRBJ1-1 gives the full variable domain: DGGITQSPKYLFRKEGQNVTLSCEQNLNHDAMYWYRQDPGQGLRLIYYSQIVNDFQKGDIAEGYSVSREKKESFPLTVTSAQKNPTAFYLCASSIGGGRNTEAFFGQGTRLTVV.

The gene calls are TRBV5-1 and TRBJ2-7; 7 bases match TRBD1. Germline assignment: CDR1 SGHRS and CDR2 YFSETQ. The CDR3 loop spans 15 amino acids. After removal of 4 bases from V and 5 bases from J, the junction contained 12 bases not matched to a gene. The CDR3 DNA reads TGCGCCAGCAGCGTTACGGGACAGAATTTGGACGAGCAGTACTTC. Its translation is CASSVTGQNLDEQYF.

This rearrangement joins TRBV6-1 to TRBJ2-7, with D perhaps TRBD2 (5 bases). Germline V CDR1 and CDR2: MNHNS, SASEGT. V lost 8 bases and J 7 bases, leaving 15 bases between the germline ends. This CDR3 is built from 12 residues. CDR3 in amino acids: CASGKKPGEQYF. CDR3 bases: TGTGCCAGCGGTAAGAAGCCGGGGGAGCAGTACTTC.

The rearrangement joins TRBV2 to TRBJ2-5; 8 bases are a match to TRBD1. The DNA end is more similar to TRBJ2-7, so the J call may be wrong. The CDR3 length is 13 residues. Germline CDR1 SNHLY, CDR2 FYNNEI. CDR3 residues: CASRIGTGHEQYF. The CDR3 DNA follows: TGTGCCAGCAGGATTGGGACAGGCCACGAGCAGTACTTC.